What follows are 14 T cell receptor beta chains derived from one specimen sequenced in a study of blood T cell repertoires in COVID-19 (dated by TCRdb to the early 2020s). The protocol used for the library was the immunoSEQ multiplex PCR assay. In its TCRdb copy, this immuneACCESS table keeps in-frame sequences only and misses some clones. Where compared with another copy, unresolved V genes explain less than half of these, and the others have no known cause. Recorded for this sample are around 270,000 clones; 75% to 90% of them occurred a single time. The ten largest clones represent roughly 4% of the sample. Sample: PBMCs or T cells enriched from blood (not recorded which). The receptors originated from a woman aged 25-40 years who had recovered from COVID-19.

Regarding this clone: No DNA is shown, since the ends of the CDR3 on it are uncertain; the CDR3 is the one TCRdb lists. V is TRBV7-6 and J is TRBJ2-1; the tabulated D call, TRBD1, remains unverified against the DNA. The CDR3 is 13 residues long, ends included. CDR1 SGHVS and CDR2 FNYEAQ come from the germline V gene. CDR3 in amino acids: CASSFGQGASSFF.

The chain links TRBV6-5 to TRBJ1-2, with 8 bases that match TRBD1. V dropped 5 bases and J dropped 6; count of bases not matched to a gene: 2. Germline V gene lookup returns CDR1 MNHEY and CDR2 SVGAGI. The CDR3 runs 12 residues. The DNA for the CDR3 is TGTGCCAGCAGTAAACAGGGGGATGGCTACACCTTC. Protein: CASSKQGDGYTF.

The V gene is TRBV4-2, the J gene TRBJ2-7; weak D call: TRBD1 (5 bases). The V and J ends lost 0 bases and 6 bases respectively, with 9 bases between them. Germline CDR1 reads LGHNA; CDR2 reads YNFKEQ. The CDR3 runs 13 residues. CDR3 sequence reads: CASSQDRVSEQYF. The CDR3 nucleotides are TGTGCCAGCAGCCAAGACAGGGTAAGCGAGCAGTACTTC.

As to this clone: Other DNA sequences of this sample code for an identical CDR3. The chain carries TRBV28 and TRBJ1-5; D ambiguous. Trimming shortened V by 3 bases and J by 7 bases, and 4 bases separated the two germline ends. The CDR3 is made up of 11 amino acids. Germline V gives CDR1 MDHEN, CDR2 SYDVKM. CDR3 nucleotide sequence: TGTGCCAGCAGTTTTTCGCAGCCCCAGCATTTT. Its translation is CASSFSQPQHF.

The chain recombines TRBV6-2 or TRBV6-3 with TRBJ2-2; 7 nucleotides agree with TRBD1. Germline V gene data show CDR1 as MNHEY and CDR2 as SVGEGT. V lost 5 bases and J lost 3; bases outside the gene matches: 12. The CDR3 covers 17 residues. The CDR3 coding sequence is TGTGCCAGCAGTGCCGGTCCCGGGACAGACTACACCGGGGAGCTGTTTTTT. Protein: CASSAGPGTDYTGELFF.

This chain links TRBV30 with TRBJ1-5; D ambiguous. Looked up from germline, CDR1 is GTSNPN and CDR2 is SVGIG (reference sequence). The CDR3 extends over 14 amino acids. Trimming stripped 4 bases from V and 1 base from J, with 11 bases between. CDR3 nucleotide sequence: TGTGCCTGGACGGGGAGGCAGAGCAATCAGCCCCAGCATTTT. Translated: CAWTGRQSNQPQHF. Full variable domain (rest looked up from reference TRBV30 and TRBJ1-5): SQTIHQWPATLVQPVGSPLSLECTVEGTSNPNLYWYRQAAGRGLQLLFYSVGIGQISSEVPQNLSASRPQDRQFILSSKKLLLSDSGFYLCAWTGRQSNQPQHFGDGTRLSIL.

The chain joins TRBV19 to TRBJ1-1; no definite D call. CDR1 is LNHDA, CDR2 SQIVND, per germline (reference sequence). Trimming left V 5 bases short and J 1 base short, with 17 bases between. The CDR3 has 16 amino acids. CDR3 protein: CASSQSHTAANTEAFF. CDR3 DNA sequence: TGTGCCAGTAGTCAAAGTCATACAGCCGCGAACACTGAAGCTTTCTTT.

The gene calls are TRBV19 and TRBJ1-5, with TRBD1 as a possible D gene (5 bases). The germline V and J ends were trimmed by 1 base and 0 bases, with 13 bases remaining between them. Germline CDR1 and CDR2: LNHDA and SQIVND (reference sequence). This CDR3 region has 17 residues. The CDR3: CASSIGAGRNSNQPQHF. In DNA, the CDR3 is TGTGCCAGTAGTATAGGTGCAGGGAGGAATAGCAATCAGCCCCAGCATTTT.

This clone was detected only once. J is TRBJ1-3 and V is TRBV4-2; D is unresolved. Trimming removed 0 bases from V and 0 bases from J, with 18 bases in between. This CDR3 region has 19 residues. Germline lookup yields CDR1 LGHNA and CDR2 YNFKEQ. The CDR3 DNA is TGTGCCAGCAGCCAAGATCCCCGAGGGATGCGGTTCTCTGGAAACACCATATATTTT. As protein: CASSQDPRGMRFSGNTIYF.

The chain's CDR3 is CASSGQGGFVSNQPQHF. The DNA for the CDR3 is TGTGCCAGCAGCGGACAGGGGGGTTTTGTAAGCAATCAGCCCCAGCATTTT. The rearrangement uses TRBV28 and TRBJ1-5, with 10 bases aligning to TRBD1. The germline CDR1 and CDR2 sequences are MDHEN and SYDVKM. CDR3 length: 17 amino acids. Trimming cost V 6 bases and J 1 base; bases outside gene matches: 9.

This clone was counted once. CDR3 nucleotides: TGTGCTAGTGGTCACAGGGACACCAACTATGGCTACACCTTC. As protein: CASGHRDTNYGYTF. The chain combines TRBV12-5 with TRBJ1-2; perhaps TRBD1 as D (6 bases). Deletions cut 5 bases from V and 2 bases from J, with 12 bases between. Germline CDR1 and CDR2: LGHNT and FRNRAP. The CDR3 runs to 14 residues.

The chain combines TRBV10-3 with TRBJ1-2; TRBD1 agrees at 7 bases. The CDR3 has 14 amino acids. The germline V gene has CDR1 ENHRY and CDR2 SYGVKD. V shed 8 bases and J 8 bases; nucleotides not matched to a gene: 14. The CDR3 DNA sequence: TGTGCCATCTTGGGGGAGTGGGGACAGTCGGGCTACACCTTC. Translating gives CAILGEWGQSGYTF.

V is TRBV28 and J is TRBJ2-5; TRBD1 aligns across 7 bases. The CDR3 has 16 amino acids. Germline lookup yields CDR1 MDHEN and CDR2 SYDVKM. The trim removed 3 bases at V and 7 bases at J, leaving 14 bases unmatched. Here the CDR3 reads CASSLLGRGLEGTQYF. DNA of the CDR3: TGTGCCAGCAGTTTGCTGGGCAGGGGGTTGGAAGGGACCCAGTACTTC. Full variable domain (outside the CDR3, taken from reference TRBV28 and TRBJ2-5): DVKVTQSSRYLVKRTGEKVFLECVQDMDHENMFWYRQDPGLGLRLIYFSYDVKMKEKGDIPEGYSVSREKKERFSLILESASTNQTSMYLCASSLLGRGLEGTQYFGPGTRLLVL.

The genes are TRBV7-9 and TRBJ1-2; 9 bases are a match to TRBD1. V was clipped by 5 bases and J by 6 bases; unmatched bases: 1. The CDR3 consists of 12 residues. The germline V gene has CDR1 SEHNR and CDR2 FQNEAQ (reference sequence). CDR3 amino acids: CASSRDRDGYTF. In DNA, the CDR3 is TGTGCCAGCAGCCGGGACAGGGATGGCTACACCTTC.